Listed below are T cell receptor beta chains from one sample, sequenced in a study of Graves' ophthalmopathy and Graves' hyperthyroidism. A single record per CDR3 protein comes from TCRdb applying MiXCR to the multiplex PCR reads. The table includes around 1,000,000 distinct CDR3 sequences, approximately 35% detected once. The sample comprised peripheral blood or thyroid tissue (not recorded which). These receptors came from an adult man with Graves' hyperthyroidism. Each CDR3 is given with its conserved first and last residue. A D gene is named only where the DNA matches it firmly. Clone size appears in some rows only: once, few, many, or a class for an expanded clone.

cdr3_nt cdr3_aa clone_size v_call d_call j_call
TGCGCCAGCAGCTTAATTACTGGCGGGGGGGCCAAGAACGCGGAGACCCAGTACTTC CASSLITGGGAKNAETQYF NA TRBV5-1 TRBD2 TRBJ2-5
TGTGCCATCAGTGAGTACCATCGGCACAGGTTCTCCTACGAGCAGTACTTC CAISEYHRHRFSYEQYF NA TRBV10-3 NA TRBJ2-7
TGCAGTGCTAGAGGGGCAGCGGGAGCCTACGAGCAGTACTTC CSARGAAGAYEQYF NA TRBV20-1 TRBD2 TRBJ2-7
TGTGCCAGCAGCTTAGTCTTACTAGCCGGGGAGACCCAGTACTTC CASSLVLLAGETQYF NA TRBV7-6 NA TRBJ2-5
TGTGCCAGCAGCTCCCTGACAGGGGAGGGCGATTCACCCCTCCACTTT CASSSLTGEGDSPLHF NA TRBV7-9 TRBD1 TRBJ1-6
TGCGCCAGCAGCCAAGATTCGGATCCCAGAGTGCCCCAGCATTTT CASSQDSDPRVPQHF NA TRBV4-1 NA TRBJ1-5
TGTGCCAGCACCTTGGTAGGGAATTACTATAATTCACCCCTCCACTTT CASTLVGNYYNSPLHF many TRBV7-2 NA TRBJ1-6
TGCGCCAGCAGCTTGGATAGGGGTCGCGAGCAGTACTTC CASSLDRGREQYF many TRBV12-3/TRBV12-4 NA TRBJ2-7
TGTGCCAGCAGCTCGTACAGGAACACTGAAGCTTTCTTT CASSSYRNTEAFF many TRBV7-8 NA TRBJ1-1
TGCGCCAGCAGCTTTTTCCTACAGAACACTGAAGCTTTCTTT CASSFFLQNTEAFF NA TRBV5-1 NA TRBJ1-1
TGTGCCAGCAGCAAAACCGGGACAGGGATGAACGAGCAGTACTTC CASSKTGTGMNEQYF many TRBV7-9 TRBD1 TRBJ2-7
TGTGCCACCAGTGATTTGTCAACCCAAGAGACCCAGTACTTC CATSDLSTQETQYF NA TRBV24-1 NA TRBJ2-5
TGTGGCTCATCAAGCTCTGGGGCCAACGTCCTGACTTTC CGSSSSGANVLTF few TRBV30 NA TRBJ2-6
TGTGCCAGCAGTTATGGACTAGCGGTCACCGGGGAGCTGTTTTTT CASSYGLAVTGELFF many TRBV6-2/TRBV6-3 TRBD2 TRBJ2-2
TGCAGCGTTGAAGGCGCGACAGATACGCAGTATTTT CSVEGATDTQYF few TRBV29-1 NA TRBJ2-3
TGTGCCAGCAGCGAAGCGGGCGGCCGGGGAGAGACCCAGTACTTC CASSEAGGRGETQYF many TRBV2 NA TRBJ2-5
TGTGCCAGCAGGCCCTGGGACCCACGCTCCTACGAGCAGTACTTC CASRPWDPRSYEQYF NA TRBV7-2 NA TRBJ2-7
TGTGCCAGCAGTCATACAGGGGGCGTTAATCAGCCCCAGCATTTT CASSHTGGVNQPQHF NA TRBV9 TRBD1 TRBJ1-5
TGCAGCTTAGCACAGGGGGGTACTGAAGCTTTCTTT CSLAQGGTEAFF NA TRBV29-1 TRBD1 TRBJ1-1
TGTGCCAGCAGCTTCGGGACAGACCTTCGACGCTTC CASSFGTDLRRF many TRBV5-6 TRBD1 TRBJ1-2
TGCAGTGCTAAATATGAGATTGCCGCAAACTACGAGCAGTACTTC CSAKYEIAANYEQYF many TRBV20-1 NA TRBJ2-7
TGTGCCAGCAGCCCCCCCGGGGAGTCCTATGGCTACACCTTC CASSPPGESYGYTF many TRBV7-9 NA TRBJ1-2
TGTGCCAGCAGTAAGGGACTAGCGGGAGGATACGAGCAGTACTTC CASSKGLAGGYEQYF few TRBV6-1 TRBD2 TRBJ2-7
TGCAGTGCTCACTCTAGCGGGAGATTCTACGAGCAGTACTTC CSAHSSGRFYEQYF many TRBV20-1 TRBD2 TRBJ2-7
TGTGCCAGCAGTTACGGACAGGGGGCCCTAGAGACCCAGTACTTC CASSYGQGALETQYF many TRBV7-9 TRBD1 TRBJ2-5
TGCAGTGCTCCGAAGGGACTAGCGGGCCTGGAGACCCAGTACTTC CSAPKGLAGLETQYF NA TRBV20-1 TRBD2 TRBJ2-5
TGCAGCGTTGTTGTCAGGGCTAACGTCCTGACTTTC CSVVVRANVLTF few TRBV29-1 NA TRBJ2-6
TGTGCCAGCAGCTTCCGGGACGAAAACTCACCCCTCCACTTT CASSFRDENSPLHF NA TRBV11-2 NA TRBJ1-6
TGCAGTGCTAGGCAAACCTACGAGCAGTACTTC CSARQTYEQYF many TRBV20-1 NA TRBJ2-7
TGCAGCGTTGAAGATCGGGGAACGAGCTCTGGAAACACCAGGGAGCTGTTTTTT CSVEDRGTSSGNTRELFF few TRBV29-1 NA TRBJ2-2
TGTGCCACCAGCAGAGCCAGAGCAAAGACCCAGTACTTC CATSRARAKTQYF NA TRBV15 NA TRBJ2-5
TGTGCCTGGAGCCACAGTCAGGGGGCTGGTAATTCACCCCTCCACTTT CAWSHSQGAGNSPLHF NA TRBV30 TRBD1 TRBJ1-6
TGTGCCAGCAGCCAACCGGGACGGCTTTATGGCTACACCTTC CASSQPGRLYGYTF many TRBV9 NA TRBJ1-2
TGTGCCAGCAGCTTAAACAGGGGGCTAGGTCAGCCCCAGCATTTT CASSLNRGLGQPQHF NA TRBV5-5 TRBD1 TRBJ1-5
TGCGCCAGCAGCCAAGGGGGGCCTGGGGGCTACGAGCAGTACTTC CASSQGGPGGYEQYF NA TRBV4-3 NA TRBJ2-7
TGTGCCAGCAGTTACATACGGAACAGCGCCCAAGAGACCCAGTACTTC CASSYIRNSAQETQYF few TRBV6-2/TRBV6-3 NA TRBJ2-5
TGTGCCAGCAGCCCCGACGGACCCTATAATTCACCCCTCCACTTT CASSPDGPYNSPLHF few TRBV11-2 NA TRBJ1-6
TGTGCCAGCAGTGCTACTTCACCCCTCCACTTT CASSATSPLHF few TRBV2 NA TRBJ1-6
TGCAGCGTTGGCCACAGGGCGTATGATAGCACTGAAGCTTTCTTT CSVGHRAYDSTEAFF NA TRBV29-1 NA TRBJ1-1
TGTGCCAGCAGCGGCGGACCGGGGTTGGGGGACGAGCAGTACTTC CASSGGPGLGDEQYF many TRBV7-9 NA TRBJ2-7
TGCAGCGTTCTTATCGCTGGGAGAGATGAAAAACTGTTTTTT CSVLIAGRDEKLFF few TRBV29-1 NA TRBJ1-4
TGTGCCTGGTTCCCCGCGGGGGACTCTGGAAACACCATATATTTT CAWFPAGDSGNTIYF NA TRBV30 NA TRBJ1-3